The 15 T cell receptor beta chains below come from one sample, sequenced in a study of Tregs in tolerant kidney transplant recipients. Assay: immunoSEQ multiplex PCR; the TCRdb copy retains only in-frame clones and omits some. This table holds 45,000 to 55,000 clones. The sample was CD4+ T cells from blood, taken before the transplant. These receptor sequences come from a human donor who received a combined kidney and bone marrow transplant.

Worth noting for this clone: With the read ending 3 residues before the CDR3 end, the germline J gene is used to fill in that end. V usage is TRBV19 and J usage is TRBJ1-3, with TRBD1 matching over 8 bases. The CDR3 is 16 residues long. Trimming took 1 base from V and 1 from J; bases not matched to a gene: 3. The germline CDR1 and CDR2 sequences are LNHDA and SQIVND (reference sequence). The CDR3 DNA, read in part, is TGTGCCAGTAGTATAGTGCAGGGGGCGTCTGGAAACACC. Translating gives CASSIVQGASGNT. The entire CDR3 reads CASSIVQGASGNTIYF.

As regards this clone: From the germline J gene comes the end of the CDR3, since the read stops 3 residues before it. V gene TRBV6-2 or TRBV6-3 combines with J gene TRBJ2-3; D remains ambiguous. The ends were cut back, 4 bases at V and 0 bases at J, with 8 bases in the middle. In germline, CDR1 is MNHEY, CDR2 SVGEGT. The CDR3 has 14 residues. This chain's CDR3 is CASSFTGSTDTQYF. The DNA read from the CDR3 is TGTGCCAGCAGTTTTACCGGGAGCACAGATACG.

Of note for this clone: The read gets to within 3 residues of the CDR3 end, and the germline J gene fills in the rest. The V gene is TRBV13, the J gene TRBJ1-6, with a possible D match to TRBD1 (5 bases). The germline V and J ends were trimmed by 7 bases and 9 bases, with 34 bases remaining between them. In germline, CDR1 is PRHDT, CDR2 FYEKMQ (reference sequence). The CDR3 covers 20 residues. The CDR3 loop reads CASTFGTDPTRYGDRSPLHF. CDR3 bases read: TGTGCCAGCACCTTCGGGACTGACCCGACCCGGTATGGAGATCGTTCACCC.

Concerning this clone itself: The read falls 3 residues short of the CDR3 end, and the missing part is taken from the germline J gene. The chain carries TRBV18 and TRBJ1-1; 7 bases are a match to TRBD1. Looked up from germline, CDR1 is KGHSH and CDR2 is LQKENI. V lost 3 bases and J lost 2; bases outside the gene matches: 6. This CDR3 region has 15 residues. Incomplete CDR3 DNA: TGTGCCAGCTCACCTGGGACAGCGAGAAACACTGAA. It is translated as CASSPGTARNTE. The entire CDR3 reads CASSPGTARNTEAFF.

Turning to this clone: The read stops 3 residues short of the end of the CDR3; the missing end is completed from the germline J gene. The rearrangement joins TRBV18 to TRBJ2-5; TRBD1 matches at 10 bases. Germline V gene lookup returns CDR1 KGHSH and CDR2 LQKENI. J gave up 2 bases and V 1 base, and 4 bases lay outside the gene matches. The length of the CDR3 is 16 residues. CDR3: CASSPLGTGAQETQYF. Partial CDR3 DNA: TGTGCCAGCTCACCACTGGGGACAGGGGCTCAAGAGACC. The entire variable domain, with the rest obtained from reference TRBV18 and TRBJ2-5, is as follows: NAGVMQNPRHLVRRRGQEARLRCSPMKGHSHVYWYRQLPEEGLKFMVYLQKENIIDESGMPKERFSAEFPKEGPSILRIQQVVRGDSAAYFCASSPLGTGAQETQYFGPGTRLLVL.

Concerning this clone: Sequencing ends 3 residues short of the CDR3 end; the germline J gene provides the rest. V is TRBV2 and J is TRBJ2-7; 8 positions match TRBD2. Trimming cost V 6 bases and J 2 bases; bases outside gene matches: 6. The CDR3 sequence is 14 residues long. Per the germline V gene, CDR1 is SNHLY and CDR2 is FYNNEI. The CDR3 sequence: CASSPGLEAYEQYF. CDR3 bases read: TGTGCCAGCAGCCCGGGACTAGAGGCCTACGAG.

Points on this clone: Read sequence stops 3 residues before the CDR3 end, and the germline J gene provides the missing end. The chain joins TRBV6-2 or TRBV6-3 to TRBJ1-5; D may be TRBD1 (6 bases). The germline V gene encodes CDR1 MNHEY and CDR2 SVGEGT. CDR3 size: 17 residues. Deletions cut 0 bases from V and 0 bases from J, with 12 bases between. The part of the CDR3 DNA that was read is TGTGCCAGCAGTTACTCGGGGGACACTTATAGCAATCAGCCC. It codes for CASSYSGDTYSNQP. The full CDR3 reads CASSYSGDTYSNQPQHF.

Here the CDR3 reads CASSPPAFTDTQYF. The sequenced CDR3 bases are TGTGCCAGCAGCCCCCCCGCGTTCACAGATACG. This chain joins TRBV14 and TRBJ2-3, with D unresolved. The CDR3 end is not reached by the read, which stops 3 residues before it; the germline J gene fills it in. Germline V CDR1 and CDR2: SGHDN, FVKESK. The CDR3 runs to 14 residues. The V and J ends lost 4 bases and 2 bases respectively, with 10 bases between them.

To note about this clone: The sequenced fragment ends 3 residues before the CDR3 boundary, so the rest is inferred from the germline J gene. J is TRBJ1-2 and V is TRBV7-9, with D unresolved. Germline loops: CDR1 SEHNR, CDR2 FQNEAQ (reference sequence). The CDR3 is made up of 15 amino acids. Incomplete CDR3 DNA: TGTGCCAGCAGCTTAGAAGTAGCGGCAAATGTAGGC. It translates to CASSLEVAANVG. The whole CDR3 sequence reads CASSLEVAANVGYTF.

A remark on this clone: Read sequence stops 3 residues before the CDR3 end, and the germline J gene provides the missing end. V and J are TRBV19 and TRBJ1-5; D is perhaps TRBD1 (6 bases). V was cut by 4 bases and J by 6 bases, with 16 bases left in between. The CDR3 is made up of 15 amino acids. Germline V gives CDR1 LNHDA, CDR2 SQIVND (reference sequence). This CDR3 reads CASSTGEIRSQPQHF. CDR3 DNA, as far as it was read: TGTGCCAGTAGTACAGGGGAAATCAGGAGTCAGCCC.

As for this clone: Sequencing ends 3 residues short of the CDR3 end; the germline J gene provides the rest. The V and J genes are TRBV6-2 or TRBV6-3 and TRBJ1-5, with D possibly TRBD1 on 6 matching bases. Germline V gives CDR1 MNHEY, CDR2 SVGEGT. CDR3 length: 15 residues. V was trimmed by 2 bases and J by 4 bases, leaving 12 bases between them. CDR3 bases read: TGTGCCAGCAGTTACCGGCGTCAGGGGAATCAGCCC. This sequence encodes CASSYRRQGNQP. The complete CDR3 protein is CASSYRRQGNQPQHF.

In regard to this clone: Coverage ceases 3 residues before the CDR3 finishes, and the germline J gene fills in the end. Different DNA sequences within this sample yield the same CDR3. The gene calls are TRBV5-1 and TRBJ2-5, with 8 bases identical to TRBD1. The CDR3 covers 15 residues. J lost 4 bases, V lost 2 bases, and 7 bases had no gene match. Germline V gene lookup returns CDR1 SGHRS and CDR2 YFSETQ. Incomplete CDR3 DNA: TGCGCCAGCAGCTTACAAGGACAGGGACTAGAGACC. Protein sequence: CASSLQGQGLET. The complete CDR3 reads CASSLQGQGLETQYF.

Concerning this clone: The read ends 3 residues before the CDR3 terminus; that terminus is restored from the germline J gene. The chain joins TRBV5-1 to TRBJ1-1; TRBD1 might be the D (6 bases). Trimming removed 4 bases from V and 2 bases from J, with 15 bases in between. In germline, CDR1 is SGHRS, CDR2 YFSETQ. The CDR3 is made up of 15 amino acids. The DNA read from the CDR3 is TGCGCCAGCAGCGGACACCTTGGGGGCAACACTGAA. Its protein product is CASSGHLGGNTE. The CDR3 reads in full as CASSGHLGGNTEAFF. Using reference TRBV5-1 and TRBJ1-1 for the parts outside the CDR3, the full variable domain is KAGVTQTPRYLIKTRGQQVTLSCSPISGHRSVSWYQQTPGQGLQFLFEYFSETQRNKGNFPGRFSGRQFSNSRSEMNVSTLELGDSALYLCASSGHLGGNTEAFFGQGTRLTVV.

Remarks on this clone: Sequencing ends 3 residues short of the CDR3 end; the germline J gene provides the rest. The V call is TRBV5-1, the J call TRBJ2-3, with 10 bases matching TRBD2. J was trimmed by 0 bases and V by 0 bases; bases with no gene match: 10. Germline assignment: CDR1 SGHRS and CDR2 YFSETQ. CDR3 size: 19 residues. CDR3 region: CASSLAVASGSLSTDTQYF. CDR3 DNA (partial): TGCGCCAGCAGCTTGGCCGTCGCTAGCGGGAGCCTTAGCACAGATACG.

A note on this clone: The observed sequence ends 3 residues before the CDR3 terminus, with the missing tail filled in from the germline J gene. This sequence joins TRBV7-2 and TRBJ2-7, with D tentatively TRBD1 or TRBD2 (6 bases each). V lost 5 bases and J lost 0, with 14 bases in between. The CDR3 spans 15 residues. Per germline, CDR1 SGHTA and CDR2 FQGNSA. Incomplete CDR3 DNA: TGTGCCAGCAGCGTCGGCGGGACACTCTCCTACGAG. It specifies CASSVGGTLSYE. The entire CDR3 protein reads CASSVGGTLSYEQYF.